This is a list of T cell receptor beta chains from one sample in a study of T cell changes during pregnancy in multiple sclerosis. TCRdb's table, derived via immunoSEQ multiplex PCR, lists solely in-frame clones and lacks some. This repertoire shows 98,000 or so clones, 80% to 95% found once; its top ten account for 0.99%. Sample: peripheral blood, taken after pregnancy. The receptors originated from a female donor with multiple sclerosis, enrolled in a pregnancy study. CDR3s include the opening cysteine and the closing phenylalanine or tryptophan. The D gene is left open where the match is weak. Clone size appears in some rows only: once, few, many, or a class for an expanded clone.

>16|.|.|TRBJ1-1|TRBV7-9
CASSPQGTGSYTEAFF
TGTGCCAGCAGCCCCCAGGGAACAGGGTCGTACACTGAAGCTTTCTTT
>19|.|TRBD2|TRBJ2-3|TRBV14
CASSRLRTSGIRRADTQYF
TGTGCCAGCAGCCGGCTGAGAACTAGCGGGATCCGGCGGGCAGATACGCAGTATTTT
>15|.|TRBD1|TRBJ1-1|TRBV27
CASSPLQGGNTEAFF
TGTGCCAGCAGCCCTCTCCAGGGGGGTAACACTGAAGCTTTCTTT
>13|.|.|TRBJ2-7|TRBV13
CASSPRPLGEQYF
TGTGCCAGCAGCCCTAGGCCTTTGGGCGAGCAGTACTTC
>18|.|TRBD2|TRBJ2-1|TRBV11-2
CASSLRSMRGSSYNEQFF
TGTGCCAGCAGCTTAAGGTCCATGCGCGGGAGCTCTTACAATGAGCAGTTCTTC
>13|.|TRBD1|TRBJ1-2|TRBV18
CASSPGQDYGYTF
TGTGCCAGCTCACCGGGACAGGATTATGGCTACACCTTC
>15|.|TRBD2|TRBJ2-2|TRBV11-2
CASSSRVAGGEELFF
TGTGCCAGCAGCTCCCGGGTAGCGGGAGGGGAGGAGCTGTTTTTT
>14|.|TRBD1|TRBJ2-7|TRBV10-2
CASTDRGQANLRNF
TGCGCCAGCACCGATAGGGGACAGGCCAATCTAAGAAATTTC
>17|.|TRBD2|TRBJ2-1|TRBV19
CASSIVPSLAGNNEQFF
TGTGCCAGTAGTATAGTCCCCAGCCTAGCGGGGAACAATGAGCAGTTCTTC
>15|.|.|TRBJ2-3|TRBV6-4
CASRARHASTDTQYF
TGTGCCAGCAGGGCAAGACATGCGAGCACAGATACGCAGTATTTT
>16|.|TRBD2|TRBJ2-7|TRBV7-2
CASSALTSGSSYEQYF
TGTGCCAGCAGCGCCCTGACTAGCGGGAGTTCGTACGAGCAGTACTTC
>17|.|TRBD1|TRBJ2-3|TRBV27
CASSSFYRGLTTDTQYF
TGTGCCAGCAGTTCTTTTTACAGGGGTTTGACCACAGATACGCAGTATTTT
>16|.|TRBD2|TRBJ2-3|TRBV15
CATSSQSSGRIDTQYF
TGTGCCACCAGCTCCCAATCTAGCGGGAGAATAGATACGCAGTATTTT
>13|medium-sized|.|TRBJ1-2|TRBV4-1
CASSQGNGDGYTF
TGCGCCAGCAGCCAAGGGAACGGGGATGGCTACACCTTC
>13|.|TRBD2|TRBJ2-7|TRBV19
CASSSSGAYEQYF
TGTGCCAGTAGCTCTAGCGGAGCCTACGAGCAGTACTTC
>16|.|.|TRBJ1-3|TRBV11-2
CASSSRVGDSGNTIYF
TGTGCCAGCAGCTCACGGGTCGGGGACTCTGGAAACACCATATATTTT
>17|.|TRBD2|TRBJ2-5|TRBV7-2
CASSSPMGGRAGETQYF
TGTGCCAGCAGCTCACCAATGGGTGGGAGGGCCGGAGAGACCCAGTACTTC
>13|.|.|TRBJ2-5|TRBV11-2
CASSLEPPGTQYF
TGTGCCAGCAGCTTAGAACCTCCGGGGACCCAGTACTTC
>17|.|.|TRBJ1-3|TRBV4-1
CASSQDGARVFGNTIYF
TGCGCCAGCAGCCAAGACGGTGCCAGGGTGTTTGGAAACACCATATATTTT
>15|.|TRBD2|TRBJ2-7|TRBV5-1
CASSLALAGIYEQYF
TGCGCCAGCAGCTTGGCCCTAGCGGGAATCTACGAGCAGTACTTC
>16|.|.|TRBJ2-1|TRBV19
CASSDTGQRVGNEQFF
TGTGCCAGTAGTGATACAGGGCAGAGGGTTGGGAATGAGCAGTTCTTC
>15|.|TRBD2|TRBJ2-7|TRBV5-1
CASSAGTSGTYEQYF
TGCGCCAGCAGCGCCGGGACTAGCGGGACCTACGAGCAGTACTTC
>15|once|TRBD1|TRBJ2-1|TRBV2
CASSGGDRGLNEQFF
TGTGCCAGCAGTGGCGGAGACAGGGGGCTCAATGAGCAGTTCTTC
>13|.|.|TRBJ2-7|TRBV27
CASSFAGVYEQYF
TGTGCCAGCAGTTTCGCAGGGGTTTACGAGCAGTACTTC
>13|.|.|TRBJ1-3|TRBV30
CAWTDSAGNTIYF
TGTGCCTGGACGGACAGTGCTGGAAACACCATATATTTT
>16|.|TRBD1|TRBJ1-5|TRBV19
CASSIDRGRSNQPQHF
TGTGCCAGTAGTATCGACAGGGGAAGGAGCAATCAGCCCCAGCATTTT
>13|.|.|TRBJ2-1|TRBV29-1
CSVDPGNRNEQFF
TGCAGCGTTGACCCCGGGAACCGCAATGAGCAGTTCTTC
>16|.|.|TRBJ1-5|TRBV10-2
CASSETTGTRGQPQHF
TGCGCCAGCAGTGAGACCACAGGGACGAGGGGACAGCCCCAGCATTTT
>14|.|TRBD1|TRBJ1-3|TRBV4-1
CASSQDRPGNTIYF
TGCGCCAGCAGCCAGGACAGGCCCGGAAACACCATATATTTT
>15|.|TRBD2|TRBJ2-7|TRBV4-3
CASSLIAGGAYEQYF
TGCGCCAGCAGCCTCATAGCGGGAGGGGCATACGAGCAGTACTTC
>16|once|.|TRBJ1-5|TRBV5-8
CASSLEKTGRNQPQHF
TGTGCCAGCAGCTTGGAGAAAACAGGGCGCAATCAGCCCCAGCATTTT
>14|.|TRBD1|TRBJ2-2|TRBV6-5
CASRRTGDTGELFF
TGTGCCAGCAGACGCACAGGGGACACCGGGGAGCTGTTTTTT
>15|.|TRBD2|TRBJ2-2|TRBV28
CASSSRGSGTGELFF
TGTGCCAGCAGTTCCCGGGGTAGCGGGACCGGGGAGCTGTTTTTT
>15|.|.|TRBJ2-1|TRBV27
CASRVHGTLNNEQFF
TGTGCCAGCAGAGTCCACGGGACACTAAACAATGAGCAGTTCTTC
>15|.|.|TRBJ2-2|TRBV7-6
CASSLAGGVTGELFF
TGTGCCAGCAGCTTAGCAGGGGGGGTGACCGGGGAGCTGTTTTTT
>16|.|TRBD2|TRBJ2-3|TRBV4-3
CASSEGLAGFADTQYF
TGCGCCAGCAGCGAAGGACTAGCGGGATTCGCAGATACGCAGTATTTT
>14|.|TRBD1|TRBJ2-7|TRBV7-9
CASSLGTGLGEQYF
TGTGCCAGCAGCTTAGGGACAGGGTTAGGCGAGCAGTACTTC
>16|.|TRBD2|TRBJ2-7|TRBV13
CASSLGLAESSYEQYF
TGTGCCAGCAGCTTAGGACTAGCGGAGAGCTCCTACGAGCAGTACTTC
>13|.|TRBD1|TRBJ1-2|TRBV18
CASSVDRGYGYTF
TGTGCCAGCTCAGTGGACAGGGGCTATGGCTACACCTTC
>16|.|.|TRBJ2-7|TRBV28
CASSSAGTPRSYEQYF
TGTGCCAGCAGTTCCGCCGGGACACCCCGCTCCTACGAGCAGTACTTC
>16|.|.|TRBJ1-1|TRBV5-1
CASSLVAGSLNTEAFF
TGCGCCAGCAGCTTGGTAGCAGGGTCCCTGAACACTGAAGCTTTCTTT
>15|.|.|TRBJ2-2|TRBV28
CASSLRGRNTGELFF
TGTGCCAGCAGTTTGAGAGGAAGGAACACCGGGGAGCTGTTTTTT
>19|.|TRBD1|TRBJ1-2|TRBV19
CASNRGSLNTGTAMKGYTF
TGTGCCAGTAATAGGGGGAGTCTAAACACCGGGACAGCAATGAAAGGCTACACCTTC